This T cell receptor beta chain derives from a study of cytomegalovirus exposure and HLA in healthy donors. The germline gives CDR1 SEHNR, CDR2 FQNEAQ (reference sequence). V shed 0 bases and J 4 bases; nucleotides not matched to a gene: 6. The CDR3 loop spans 16 amino acids. Nominal health characterized the donors when sampled, though unrecorded immune exposures were likely. The PCR employed 60 Vbeta primers together with 13 Jbeta primers. The protocol was immunoSEQ multiplex PCR, while the TCRdb copy is restricted to in-frame clones and leaves out a portion. The table records around 250,000 clones, about 80% of them present only once.

The sequence derives from a woman in her sixties in good health and CMV-seropositive. The sequenced sample was PBMCs. The gene calls are TRBV7-9 and TRBJ2-7, with TRBD2 matching over 10 bases. CDR3 sequence (DNA): TGTGCCAGCAGCTTAGCTAGCGGGAGGAACTTTTACGAGCAGTACTTC. Encoded protein: CASSLASGRNFYEQYF.